This TCR beta chain was profiled in a study of CD8+ T cells in alopecia areata. Study-wide points: Significant decreases in scalp clonality and expanded CD8+ clones followed tofacitinib treatment. Sequencing of scalp samples also includes resident alphabeta T cells from normal skin. Shared TCR sequences were less clear between patients than in mice, possibly partly from HLA diversity.

Isolated RNA was reverse transcribed into cDNA used as the sequencing template. The protocol was immunoSEQ multiplex PCR, while the TCRdb copy is restricted to in-frame clones and leaves out a portion. The table includes roughly 220,000 clones, less than 45% detected once. V was shortened by 4 bases and J by 5 bases, with 14 bases between the two germline ends. The CDR3 has 14 amino acids. Germline CDR1 reads SGHRS; CDR2 reads YFSETQ. This clone showed up just a few times. Antigen: not known. Treatment here: oral pan-JAK inhibitor, 5-10 mg twice daily. The genes are TRBV5-1 and TRBJ2-3, with D perhaps matching TRBD2 (7 bases). Sequencing was performed on CD4+ T cells sorted from blood, taken between weeks 30 and 35, from a patient treated with tofacitinib. The sequence derives from a human donor with alopecia areata. CDR3 residues: CASSPGGGGDTQYF. Written as DNA, the CDR3 is TGCGCCAGCAGCCCGGGGGGCGGAGGAGATACGCAGTATTTT.